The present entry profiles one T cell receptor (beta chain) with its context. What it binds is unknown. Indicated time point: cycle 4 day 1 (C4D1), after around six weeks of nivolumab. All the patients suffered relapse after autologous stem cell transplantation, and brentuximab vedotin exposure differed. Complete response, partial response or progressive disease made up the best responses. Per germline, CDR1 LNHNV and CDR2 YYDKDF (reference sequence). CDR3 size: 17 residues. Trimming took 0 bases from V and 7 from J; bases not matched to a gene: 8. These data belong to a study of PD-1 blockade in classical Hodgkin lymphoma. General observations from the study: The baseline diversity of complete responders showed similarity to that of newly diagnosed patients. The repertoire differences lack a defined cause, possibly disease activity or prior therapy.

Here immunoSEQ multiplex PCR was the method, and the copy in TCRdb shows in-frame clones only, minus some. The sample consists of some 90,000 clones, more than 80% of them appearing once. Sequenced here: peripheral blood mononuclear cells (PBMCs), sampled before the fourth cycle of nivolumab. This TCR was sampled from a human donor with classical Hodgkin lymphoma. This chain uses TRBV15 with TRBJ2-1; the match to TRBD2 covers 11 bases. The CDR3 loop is CATSRDLAGGQENEQFF. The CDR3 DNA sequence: TGTGCCACCAGCAGAGATTTAGCGGGAGGGCAAGAGAATGAGCAGTTCTTC. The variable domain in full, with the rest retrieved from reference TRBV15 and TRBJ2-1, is DAMVIQNPRYQVTQFGKPVTLSCSQTLNHNVMYWYQQKSSQAPKLLFHYYDKDFNNEADTPDNFQSRRPNTSFCFLDIRSPGLGDTAMYLCATSRDLAGGQENEQFFGPGTRLTVL.